These 32 T cell receptor beta chains share one sample of origin, sequenced in a study of CD8+CD57+ T cells in acquired aplastic anemia (dated by TCRdb to the late 2010s). These reads were obtained on an Illumina HiSeq 2000. Genomic DNA was used as template for profiling of TCR beta VDJ combinations and CDR3 sequences. The public reads were quality trimmed at Q25 with fastp and then assembled into clones with MiXCR by TCRdb, keeping productive beta chains. Each CDR3 protein gets just one entry, which takes the most common genes and DNA from the rows behind it. Recorded for this sample are 250,000 to 300,000 distinct CDR3 sequences; 45% to 65% of them occurred a single time. Around 1.3% of the sample is taken by the ten largest. Flow cytometry had shown CD8+CD57+ cell expansion in the patients selected for sequencing. Sequencing was carried out using sorted CD4+, CD8+, or CD8+CD57+ T cells (not recorded which) from PBMCs. All receptors derive from a human donor with aplastic anemia.

This clonotype was seen repeatedly, ten times or more. The V gene is TRBV9, the J gene TRBJ1-2, with D maybe TRBD1 (6 bases). Germline loops: CDR1 SGDLS, CDR2 YYNGEE. The CDR3 totals 15 residues. Trimming removed 1 base at V and 7 bases at J, with 17 bases between. CDR3 sequence reads: CASSVSTGADSGYTF. In nucleotides, the CDR3 is TGTGCCAGCAGCGTATCGACAGGCGCTGACTCTGGCTACACCTTC.

The chain is built from TRBV20-1 and TRBJ1-5; D remains ambiguous. The V gene lost 0 bases and the J gene lost 10 bases, with 16 bases spanning the gap. The germline V gene encodes CDR1 DFQATT and CDR2 SNEGSKA (reference sequence). This CDR3 spans 14 amino acids. CDR3 loop: CSARDSRGAPPQHF. The CDR3 DNA follows: TGCAGTGCTAGAGATAGCCGGGGTGCCCCCCCCCAGCATTTT.

Details on this clonotype: Likely a read error: the CDR3 ends without its conserved phenylalanine or tryptophan. No DNA is shown, since the ends of the CDR3 on it are uncertain; the CDR3 is the one TCRdb lists. This sequence joins TRBV20-1 and TRBJ2-1; TRBD2 is taken as the D call from the table, unchecked against the DNA. Germline V gives CDR1 DFQATT, CDR2 SNEGSKA (reference sequence). The CDR3 is made up of 15 amino acids, end residues included. The CDR3 loop is CSARDLTGGVNEQTL.

This clonotype was counted many times. J is TRBJ2-1 and V is TRBV6-5; 8 positions match TRBD1. The V gene end was trimmed by 11 bases and the J gene end by 6 bases; junction bases not matched to a gene: 24. The CDR3 contains 18 residues. Germline CDR1 is MNHEY and CDR2 is SVGAGI. The CDR3 protein is CAVGGAGTGLLRGNEQFF. CDR3 bases: TGTGCCGTCGGGGGAGCCGGGACAGGTCTGCTAAGGGGCAATGAGCAGTTCTTC.

The rearrangement uses TRBV10-3 and TRBJ1-2, with TRBD1 as a possible D gene (5 bases). Germline CDR1 ENHRY, CDR2 SYGVKD. The CDR3 contains 14 residues. Trimming removed 10 bases at V and 6 bases at J, with 21 bases between. The CDR3 spells CATQQHEARDGYTF. CDR3 bases: TGTGCCACCCAGCAGCACGAGGCCAGGGATGGCTACACCTTC.

Details on this clonotype: At one boundary the junction diverges from the germline segment, which might be a read error. The rearrangement joins TRBV20-1 to TRBJ2-6, with D perhaps matching TRBD1 (5 bases). The CDR3 sequence is 15 residues long. The germline CDR1 and CDR2 sequences are DFQATT and SNEGSKA (reference sequence). DNA of the CDR3: TGCGGTGCTAGTAAGTTGGACACTGGGGCCAACGTCCTGACTTTC. Protein sequence: CGASKLDTGANVLTF.

The gene calls are TRBV29-1 and TRBJ2-1; 7 bases are shared with TRBD1. Unmatched junction bases numbered 6, after V lost 1 base and J lost 3 bases. Germline CDR1 SQVTM, CDR2 ANQGSEA. The CDR3 extends over 15 amino acids. The CDR3 sequence: CSVEGRGPNYNEQFF. The CDR3, as DNA: TGCAGCGTTGAAGGTAGGGGGCCAAACTACAATGAGCAGTTCTTC.

V gene TRBV9 combines with J gene TRBJ2-1; possibly TRBD2 for D (6 bases). This CDR3 has 14 amino acids. V was cut by 2 bases and J by 8 bases, with 14 bases left in between. Germline V lookup: CDR1 SGDLS, CDR2 YYNGEE. CDR3 coding DNA: TGTGCCAGCAGCGTTGAATACCGCGGGGATGAGCAGTTCTTC. Its protein product is CASSVEYRGDEQFF.

The rearrangement uses TRBV11-1 and TRBJ2-1, with D maybe TRBD2 (5 bases). The CDR3 consists of 13 residues. Germline V CDR1 and CDR2: SGHAT, FQDESV (reference sequence). The ends were cut back, 0 bases at V and 8 bases at J, with 8 bases in the middle. This chain's CDR3 is CASSLAGSHEQFF. The CDR3 coding sequence is TGTGCCAGCAGCTTAGCGGGGAGCCATGAGCAGTTCTTC.

The J gene is TRBJ1-2, the V gene TRBV2, with TRBD1 as a possible D gene (5 bases). Germline V CDR1 and CDR2: SNHLY, FYNNEI. The CDR3 is made up of 15 amino acids. V was shortened by 4 bases and J by 5 bases, with 17 bases between the two germline ends. This CDR3 is CASSGGGGNKYGYTF. For the CDR3, the DNA is TGTGCCAGCAGTGGTGGTGGGGGAAATAAGTATGGCTACACCTTC.

This clonotype was seen repeatedly, ten times or more. Germline and junction disagree at one end, which may indicate a read error. The V and J genes are TRBV10-1 and TRBJ1-3; unclear D gene. Per germline, CDR1 WNHNN and CDR2 SYGVQD (reference sequence). This CDR3 contains 16 residues. The CDR3 sequence is CASSESEVNPGNTIYF. The CDR3 DNA reads TGTGCCAGCAGTGAATCGGAAGTAAATCCTGGAAACACCATATATTTT.

The chain carries TRBV24-1 and TRBJ2-3, with TRBD2 matching over 8 bases. Germline values: CDR1 KGHDR, CDR2 SFDVKD. V shed 3 bases and J 5 bases; nucleotides not matched to a gene: 12. The length of the CDR3 is 17 residues. The CDR3 DNA reads TGTGCCACCAGTGATCCCAAACGGGAGGGGTCAATAGATACGCAGTATTTT. Its protein product is CATSDPKREGSIDTQYF.

Turning to this clonotype: Germline and junction disagree at one end, which may indicate a read error. V gene TRBV15 combines with J gene TRBJ1-2, with TRBD1 as a possible D gene (5 bases). CDR1 LNHNV and CDR2 YYDKDF come from the germline V gene (reference sequence). The CDR3 is made up of 12 amino acids. The CDR3, as DNA: TGTGCCACCAGCAGAGGGGGGAATGGCTACACTTTC. Its translation is CATSRGGNGYTF.

The V call is TRBV5-5, the J call TRBJ2-7; 8 bases are a match to TRBD1. Germline trimming cut 4 bases from V and 5 bases from J; bases unmatched to any gene: 11. The CDR3 loop spans 15 amino acids. CDR1 and CDR2 from the germline V gene are SGHKS and YYEKEE (reference sequence). CDR3 bases: TGTGCCAGCAGCCTACTTTCGACAGGGGATCACGAGCAGTACTTC. Translation: CASSLLSTGDHEQYF.

The chain uses TRBV2 and TRBJ1-1; unclear D gene. Trimming removed 6 bases at V and 5 bases at J, with 19 bases between. The CDR3 runs to 15 residues. Germline CDR1 is SNHLY and CDR2 is FYNNEI. CDR3 region: CASRGSDVSGTEAFF. In DNA, the CDR3 is TGTGCCAGCAGGGGATCGGACGTGAGTGGGACTGAAGCTTTCTTT.

The J gene is TRBJ2-1, the V gene TRBV20-1, with D possibly being TRBD2 (7 bases). The length of the CDR3 is 15 residues. Trimming removed 3 bases from V and 7 bases from J, with 19 bases in between. Germline assignment: CDR1 DFQATT and CDR2 SNEGSKA (reference sequence). This CDR3 is CSASYSRRGRNEQFF. The CDR3 nucleotides read TGCAGTGCTAGTTATTCGAGGCGGGGGCGGAATGAGCAGTTCTTC.

This chain links TRBV15 with TRBJ1-2; the D is unclear. The CDR3 sequence is 15 residues long. The V gene lost 0 bases and the J gene lost 2 bases, with 10 bases spanning the gap. CDR1 and CDR2 (germline): LNHNV, YYDKDF (reference sequence). CDR3 sequence: CATSRDFGGNYGYTF. CDR3 sequence (DNA): TGTGCCACCAGCAGAGATTTTGGAGGAAACTATGGCTACACCTTC.

To note about this clonotype: One end of the junction varies from germline; a read error may be responsible. This sequence joins TRBV4-1 and TRBJ2-1; 9 bases map to TRBD1. The CDR3 is 15 residues long. Germline V gene sequence: CDR1 MGHRA, CDR2 YSYEKL. The CDR3 region has the DNA TGTGCCAGCGGGAACCGGGACAGGGCTTACAATGAGCAGTTCTTC. This gives the protein CASGNRDRAYNEQFF.

The gene calls are TRBV19 and TRBJ2-7; TRBD2 matches at 9 bases. The CDR3 sequence is 15 residues long. Germline trimming cut 5 bases from V and 1 base from J; bases unmatched to any gene: 6. Germline V gene data show CDR1 as LNHDA and CDR2 as SQIVND (reference sequence). CDR3 amino acids: CASSPRTSVSYEQYF. Written as DNA, the CDR3 is TGTGCCAGTAGTCCGCGGACTAGCGTATCCTACGAGCAGTACTTC. Complete variable domain (other parts from reference TRBV19 and TRBJ2-7): DGGITQSPKYLFRKEGQNVTLSCEQNLNHDAMYWYRQDPGQGLRLIYYSQIVNDFQKGDIAEGYSVSREKKESFPLTVTSAQKNPTAFYLCASSPRTSVSYEQYFGPGTRLTVT.

This sequence joins TRBV29-1 and TRBJ1-1, with D perhaps TRBD1 (6 bases). This CDR3 spans 15 amino acids. Looked up from germline, CDR1 is SQVTM and CDR2 is ANQGSEA. Trimming shortened V by 8 bases and J by 7 bases, and 26 bases separated the two germline ends. CDR3 loop: CSLMGVRGAEFEAFF. The CDR3 nucleotides are TGCAGCCTGATGGGGGTTCGGGGGGCCGAATTTGAAGCTTTCTTT.

The CDR3 DNA reads TGTGCCAGCAGCTTAGATGTGGGGAAGGCAGCCTCTGGCTACACCTTC. This translates into CASSLDVGKAASGYTF. The rearrangement links TRBV7-9 to TRBJ1-2; the D is unclear. The germline CDR1 and CDR2 sequences are SEHNR and FQNEAQ (reference sequence). The CDR3 is 16 amino acids. V was pared by 1 base and J by 7 bases, with 19 bases between.

Many counts were recorded for this clonotype. The chain has TRBV20-1 and TRBJ1-2; 10 bases are shared with TRBD1. Germline V gene data show CDR1 as DFQATT and CDR2 as SNEGSKA (reference sequence). The CDR3 is 15 amino acids. The V and J ends lost 4 bases and 2 bases, in that order; junction bases with no gene match: 7. This CDR3 reads CSATATGGLNYGYTF. DNA of the CDR3: TGCAGTGCTACAGCGACAGGGGGCTTAAACTATGGCTACACCTTC.

The CDR3 DNA reads TGTGCCACCAGCAGAGGGGCGGGGGGAGACCCCTACGAGCAGTACTTC. Protein sequence: CATSRGAGGDPYEQYF. V is TRBV15 and J is TRBJ2-7, with 8 bases aligning to TRBD2. Losses at the gene ends were 1 base for V and 2 bases for J; bases not matched to a gene: 7. Germline values: CDR1 LNHNV, CDR2 YYDKDF (reference sequence). This CDR3 spans 16 amino acids.

The chain couples TRBV6-4 to TRBJ1-5, with D unresolved. The V and J ends lost 7 bases and 14 bases respectively, with 21 bases between them. CDR3 length equals 13 residues. The germline gives CDR1 MRHNA, CDR2 SNTAGT. The CDR3 loop reads CASIPGIRYYEHF. The DNA for the CDR3 is TGTGCCAGCATCCCCGGGATCAGGTACTACGAGCATTTT.

Many counts were recorded for this clonotype. The V call is TRBV6-5, the J call TRBJ2-3, with D perhaps TRBD2 (5 bases). V gave up 0 bases and J gave up 0 bases, with 13 bases separating them. The CDR3 runs to 17 residues. CDR1 and CDR2 (germline): MNHEY, SVGAGI. The CDR3 loop is CASSYSDRGPSTDTQYF. DNA for the CDR3: TGTGCCAGCAGTTACTCGGACCGCGGGCCTAGCACAGATACGCAGTATTTT.

This rearrangement joins TRBV25-1 to TRBJ2-2; 10 bases are a match to TRBD2. Germline V gene data show CDR1 as MGHDK and CDR2 as SYGVNS. Trimming removed 4 bases from V and 1 base from J; junction bases left unmatched: 6. The length of the CDR3 is 17 residues. DNA of the CDR3: TGTGCCAGCAGTGCCAGACTAGCGGGTGTGAACACCGGGGAGCTGTTTTTT. It yields the protein CASSARLAGVNTGELFF.

This clonotype occurred many times. The chain links TRBV5-5 to TRBJ1-1; D call uncertain. There are 19 residues in the CDR3. V was pared by 1 base and J by 0 bases, with 22 bases between. Germline lookup yields CDR1 SGHKS and CDR2 YYEKEE (reference sequence). CDR3 bases: TGTGCCAGCAGCTTGAAGTCGACGGACGGGCAGATAATGAACACTGAAGCTTTCTTT. Its protein product is CASSLKSTDGQIMNTEAFF.

This clonotype appeared a few times. The rearrangement joins TRBV5-6 to TRBJ2-1; TRBD2 matches 11 bases. The length of the CDR3 is 18 residues. V lost 3 bases to trimming and J lost 5 bases; unmatched junction nucleotides: 13. Germline-derived CDR1 and CDR2 are SGHDT and YYEEEE. The CDR3 protein is CASSSGGGGLAEDNEQFF. CDR3 DNA: TGTGCCAGCAGCTCCGGGGGGGGGGGACTAGCGGAGGACAATGAGCAGTTCTTC.

In its sample, this clonotype was seen a few times. The chain carries TRBV15 and TRBJ1-6; D unclear. Looked up from germline, CDR1 is LNHNV and CDR2 is YYDKDF (reference sequence). This CDR3 is built from 13 residues. Deletions cut 1 base from V and 10 bases from J, with 8 bases between. The CDR3 nucleotides read TGTGCCACCAGCAGAGGGGTAGGGTCACCCCTCCACTTT. Translated, it gives CATSRGVGSPLHF.

This clonotype has more than one count but fewer than ten. This chain joins TRBV6-5 and TRBJ2-7; 11 bases align to TRBD1. The CDR3 is 14 amino acids. Trimming cost V 2 bases and J 4 bases; bases outside gene matches: 1. From germline, CDR1 is MNHEY and CDR2 SVGAGI. The CDR3 nucleotides read TGTGCCAGCAGTTACGGACAGGGGGCATACGAGCAGTACTTC. Its translation is CASSYGQGAYEQYF.

The rearrangement uses TRBV10-3 and TRBJ2-7; the D call may be TRBD1 or TRBD2 (5 bases each). V lost 6 bases, J lost 3 bases, and 9 bases lay in between. Germline loops: CDR1 ENHRY, CDR2 SYGVKD. The CDR3 runs to 12 residues. Here the CDR3 reads CAISQGVYEQYF. CDR3 DNA: TGTGCCATCAGCCAGGGAGTCTACGAGCAGTACTTC.

V usage is TRBV2 and J usage is TRBJ1-1; weak D call: TRBD1 (5 bases). The V end lost 8 bases, the J end lost 3 bases, and 16 bases lay between the germline ends. This CDR3 has 14 residues. CDR1 and CDR2 (germline): SNHLY, FYNNEI. CDR3 DNA: TGTGCCAGCTCATTCGGGACGGGAGACACTGAAGCTTTCTTT. Its translation: CASSFGTGDTEAFF.